What follows is one T cell receptor (beta chain) and its context. This specimen comes from a study of cytomegalovirus exposure and HLA in healthy donors. V lost 0 bases to trimming and J lost 8 bases, with 20 bases between them. The CDR3 is 17 residues long. Per germline, CDR1 SGHAT and CDR2 FQNNGV. It was with 60 Vbeta and 13 Jbeta primers that the PCR ran. Measured with immunoSEQ multiplex PCR; TCRdb has only the in-frame clones, and not every one. The data show 150,000 to 200,000 clones, almost 75% seen once. All the people who gave samples were healthy bone marrow donors. The sequence was obtained from a woman between 18 and 30 years old in good health and CMV-seropositive. J is TRBJ2-1 and V is TRBV11-2, with D perhaps TRBD2 (6 bases). Sequencing used PBMCs. The CDR3 nucleotides are TGTGCCAGCAGCTTAGATTGGGCCTCAGGAGGGTTAGATGAGCAGTTCTTC. Its protein is CASSLDWASGGLDEQFF.